The 21 T cell receptor beta chains reported below all come from one sample, sequenced in a study of CD8 T cells in Susac syndrome. Reverse transcription of 0.5 to 1 ug RNA was performed with random hexamers. TCRdb redid the calling of the immunoSEQ multiplex PCR reads with MiXCR, one entry per CDR3 protein. The sample holds some 120,000 distinct CDR3 sequences, around 96% seen once. Sequenced: CD4+ T cells from PBMCs. Receptors were obtained from a human donor in good health.

The rearrangement links TRBV5-6 to TRBJ2-3, with D tentatively TRBD2 (6 bases). CDR1 is SGHDT, CDR2 YYEEEE, per germline. The CDR3 contains 14 residues. V was pared by 5 bases and J by 4 bases, with 14 bases between. The DNA for the CDR3 is TGTGCCAGCAGGACCCGGAGGGAAGCAGATACGCAGTATTTT. Its protein product is CASRTRREADTQYF.

J is TRBJ2-5 and V is TRBV5-1; no reliable D call. Trimming shortened V by 4 bases and J by 2 bases, and 12 bases separated the two germline ends. In germline, CDR1 is SGHRS, CDR2 YFSETQ. This CDR3 is 14 amino acids long. CDR3 nucleotides: TGCGCCAGCAGCCCGAGGCCAATTCAAGAGACCCAGTACTTC. This encodes CASSPRPIQETQYF. Variable domain in full (rest from reference TRBV5-1 and TRBJ2-5): KAGVTQTPRYLIKTRGQQVTLSCSPISGHRSVSWYQQTPGQGLQFLFEYFSETQRNKGNFPGRFSGRQFSNSRSEMNVSTLELGDSALYLCASSPRPIQETQYFGPGTRLLVL.

The chain has TRBV7-2 and TRBJ2-4; D is unresolved. This CDR3 has 16 residues. Germline CDR1 reads SGHTA; CDR2 reads FQGNSA. V lost 4 bases to trimming and J lost 1 base, with 14 bases between them. In nucleotides, the CDR3 is TGTGCCAGCAGCTCGACCCCCTCGAACGCCAAAAACATTCAGTACTTC. Encoded protein: CASSSTPSNAKNIQYF.

The V and J genes are TRBV11-2 and TRBJ2-7; either TRBD1 or TRBD2 may fit D (5 bases each). The germline gives CDR1 SGHAT, CDR2 FQNNGV. CDR3 length equals 16 residues. Trimming left V 5 bases short and J 5 bases short, with 22 bases between. The CDR3, as DNA: TGTGCCAGCAGCCATTTCATGGGGGAGAACAGGAACGAGCAGTACTTC. It yields the protein CASSHFMGENRNEQYF.

The chain carries TRBV4-3 and TRBJ1-3; TRBD1 matches at 8 bases. Germline V lookup: CDR1 LGHNA, CDR2 YSLEER. The length of the CDR3 is 18 residues. The trim removed 4 bases at V and 0 bases at J, leaving 11 bases unmatched. The CDR3 sequence is CASSLASSGTGSGNTIYF. The CDR3 region has the DNA TGCGCCAGCAGCCTAGCGTCGTCCGGGACAGGCTCTGGAAACACCATATATTTT.

The chain links TRBV7-9 to TRBJ2-1; 10 positions agree with TRBD2. The CDR3 is 15 amino acids. Per the germline V gene, CDR1 is SEHNR and CDR2 is FQNEAQ (reference sequence). V was pared by 5 bases and J by 8 bases, with 9 bases of the junction left unmatched. The CDR3 spells CASSAQGLASDEQFF. In DNA, the CDR3 is TGTGCCAGCAGCGCCCAGGGACTAGCGAGTGATGAGCAGTTCTTC.

This rearrangement joins TRBV12-3 or TRBV12-4 to TRBJ1-1; TRBD1 might be the D (5 bases). The CDR3 is made up of 14 amino acids. V was clipped by 6 bases and J by 0 bases, with 11 bases between them. The CDR3 region has the DNA TGTGCCAGCAGACAGACAGAAATGAACACTGAAGCTTTCTTT. It encodes CASRQTEMNTEAFF.

CDR3 in DNA: TGTGCCAGCAGCCAATCCGACAGGGGGGAAGCTTTCTTT. This translates into CASSQSDRGEAFF. This sequence joins TRBV3-1 and TRBJ1-1, with TRBD1 matching over 9 bases. V was pared by 2 bases and J by 8 bases, with 3 bases of the junction left unmatched. The germline gives CDR1 LGHDT, CDR2 YNNKEL (reference sequence). This CDR3 is 13 amino acids long.

The CDR3 DNA follows: TGCAGCGCTATCCCGAGCTCCTACAATGAGCAGTTCTTC. Amino acids: CSAIPSSYNEQFF. The chain combines TRBV29-1 with TRBJ2-1; D gene unclear. The CDR3 is made up of 13 amino acids. Deletions cut 7 bases from V and 0 bases from J, with 10 bases between. CDR1 and CDR2 (germline): SQVTM, ANQGSEA.

J is TRBJ2-7 and V is TRBV21-1; the DNA was not compared with TRBD1, the D call given in the table. TRBV21-1 is a pseudogene locus. The CDR3 loop spans 15 amino acids. The CDR3 DNA reads TGTGCCAGCAGCGTGGGGGACAGGGGCGAGCGGGAGCAGTACTTC. Translated, it gives CASSVGDRGEREQYF.

J is TRBJ2-4 and V is TRBV9; D remains ambiguous. CDR3 length: 15 amino acids. V shed 4 bases and J shed 1 base, with 12 bases lying between them. Germline lookup yields CDR1 SGDLS and CDR2 YYNGEE. CDR3 sequence (DNA): TGTGCCAGCAGCCTTACCCCGGACGCCAAAAACATTCAGTACTTC. It yields the protein CASSLTPDAKNIQYF.

V is TRBV27 and J is TRBJ1-5; 7 bases agree with TRBD1. The CDR3 is made up of 14 amino acids. CDR1 is MNHEY and CDR2 is SMNVEV in the germline V gene (reference sequence). With V trimmed by 4 bases and J by 11 bases, 11 bases remained unmatched. In DNA form, the CDR3 reads TGTGCCAGCAGTTCGACAGGGCCCGTAAAGGCCCAGCATTTT. As protein: CASSSTGPVKAQHF.

This clonotype was counted a single time. This chain links TRBV20-1 with TRBJ2-3; 7 bases are a match to TRBD2. Germline-derived CDR1 and CDR2 are DFQATT and SNEGSKA (reference sequence). The CDR3 has 14 residues. V dropped 6 bases and J dropped 2; count of bases not matched to a gene: 8. The DNA of the CDR3 is TGCAGTGCCGGGCCAGCGGGGTCCACAGATACGCAGTATTTT. This gives the protein CSAGPAGSTDTQYF.

This sequence joins TRBV29-1 and TRBJ2-4; TRBD2 agrees at 9 bases. The CDR3 is made up of 12 amino acids. J gave up 8 bases and V 5 bases, and 4 bases lay outside the gene matches. Germline CDR1 and CDR2: SQVTM and ANQGSEA. This chain's CDR3 is CSVFSGSDIQYF. As DNA, the CDR3 is TGCAGCGTTTTTAGCGGGAGTGACATTCAGTACTTC.

This clonotype was recorded only once. The V gene is TRBV27, the J gene TRBJ2-7; tentatively, D is TRBD2 (6 bases). The CDR3 has 13 amino acids. The ends were cut back, 6 bases at V and 7 bases at J, with 16 bases in the middle. Germline-derived CDR1 and CDR2 are MNHEY and SMNVEV (reference sequence). The CDR3 region is CASRPGPGREQYF. Written as DNA, the CDR3 is TGTGCCAGCAGACCAGGACCGGGGAGGGAGCAGTACTTC.

The J gene is TRBJ1-1, the V gene TRBV14; D is undetermined. The V gene's germline CDR1 is SGHDN and CDR2 FVKESK. Trimming stripped 0 bases from V and 8 bases from J, with 7 bases between. CDR3 size: 12 residues. CDR3 in amino acids: CASSQDFVEAFF. CDR3 coding DNA: TGTGCCAGCAGCCAAGATTTCGTGGAAGCTTTCTTT.

The chain couples TRBV18 to TRBJ2-1, with 8 bases fitting TRBD2. V dropped 4 bases and J dropped 5; count of bases not matched to a gene: 7. CDR3 length equals 15 residues. Germline lookup yields CDR1 KGHSH and CDR2 LQKENI. CDR3 in amino acids: CASSLEREWNNEQFF. The CDR3 nucleotides are TGTGCCAGCTCACTAGAGCGGGAGTGGAACAATGAGCAGTTCTTC.

V and J are TRBV29-1 and TRBJ2-5; unclear D gene. Trimming pared 0 bases from V and 9 bases from J, leaving 8 bases between. The CDR3 extends over 11 amino acids. Looked up from germline, CDR1 is SQVTM and CDR2 is ANQGSEA. The CDR3 sequence is CSVEELWAQYF. CDR3 nucleotides: TGCAGCGTTGAAGAGTTGTGGGCCCAGTACTTC.

The chain has TRBV12-3 or TRBV12-4 and TRBJ2-7; no firm D call. V lost 6 bases to trimming and J lost 7 bases, with 19 bases between them. This CDR3 is built from 14 residues. Written as DNA, the CDR3 is TGTGCCAGCAGCTTTGGATTATACTCGAGGGAGCAGTACTTC. It is translated as CASSFGLYSREQYF.

The V call is TRBV18, the J call TRBJ1-1; D uncertain. The CDR3 length is 18 residues. The V and J ends lost 2 bases and 0 bases respectively, with 19 bases between them. Per germline, CDR1 KGHSH and CDR2 LQKENI. This CDR3 is CASSPYNARIAVNTEAFF. CDR3 in DNA: TGTGCCAGCTCACCATACAACGCACGAATAGCTGTGAACACTGAAGCTTTCTTT.

V and J are TRBV18 and TRBJ1-2, with no clear D. V was shortened by 2 bases and J by 7 bases, with 26 bases between the two germline ends. The CDR3 consists of 18 residues. Germline CDR1 reads KGHSH; CDR2 reads LQKENI. CDR3 sequence (DNA): TGTGCCAGCTCACCATCCGCGTCACGCACTCTAAGCGGCGGTGGCTACACCTTC. Residues: CASSPSASRTLSGGGYTF.